These 12 T cell receptor beta chains share one sample of origin, sequenced in a study of CD8 T cells in ankylosing spondylitis. Which antigens these TCRs recognize remains unknown. Study-level results: A motif in TCR beta, a set of about 8 highly homologous variants, appeared characteristic of ankylosing spondylitis blood.

TCRdb recomputed calls from the 5' RACE reads with MiXCR, one row per CDR3 protein. The sample records about 700,000 distinct CDR3 sequences, about 20% being singletons. Sequences were obtained from blood, either unsorted or a sorted T cell fraction (not recorded which). The source of these receptors is a male donor with ankylosing spondylitis.

This clonotype occurred a few times. V and J are TRBV28 and TRBJ2-1; 12 bases are a match to TRBD2. Trimming at V came to 4 bases and at J to 7 bases, leaving 5 bases not matched to a gene. The CDR3 spans 15 residues. Looked up from germline, CDR1 is MDHEN and CDR2 is SYDVKM. The CDR3 DNA sequence: TGTGCCAGCAGTTCGCTAGCGGGAGGGTTGAATGAGCAGTTCTTC. This translates into CASSSLAGGLNEQFF.

This clonotype was observed a few times. The gene calls are TRBV14 and TRBJ2-1, with TRBD2 matching 8 bases. In germline, CDR1 is SGHDN, CDR2 FVKESK. Trimming removed 4 bases from V and 2 bases from J; junction bases left unmatched: 7. The length of the CDR3 is 16 residues. This CDR3 is CASSPLAGSTYNEQFF. CDR3 coding DNA: TGTGCCAGCAGCCCGTTAGCGGGGTCGACCTACAATGAGCAGTTCTTC.

This clonotype was counted a few times. The gene calls are TRBV5-6 and TRBJ2-1; no clear D. The germline gives CDR1 SGHDT, CDR2 YYEEEE. V was pared by 1 base and J by 0 bases, with 11 bases between. The CDR3 has 16 amino acids. CDR3 sequence (DNA): TGTGCCAGCAGCTTGTCGGGCGGTGGCTCCTACAATGAGCAGTTCTTC. Translated: CASSLSGGGSYNEQFF.

There are a few counts of this clonotype. This sequence joins TRBV12-3 or TRBV12-4 and TRBJ1-3, with D perhaps matching TRBD1 (5 bases). The length of the CDR3 is 13 residues. V was trimmed by 5 bases and J by 2 bases, leaving 7 bases between them. CDR3 region: CASSRGAGNTIYF. The CDR3 bases are TGTGCCAGCAGTCGGGGGGCTGGAAACACCATATATTTT.

This chain links TRBV20-1 with TRBJ2-5; 11 bases are shared with TRBD2. The CDR3 is 15 residues long. Germline CDR1 is DFQATT and CDR2 is SNEGSKA (reference sequence). The trim removed 5 bases at V and 4 bases at J, leaving 9 bases unmatched. CDR3 in DNA: TGCAGTGCTGGGGATAGCGGGAGGGCCGGAGAGACCCAGTACTTC. Its translation: CSAGDSGRAGETQYF.

This clonotype was counted between two and nine times. The V gene is TRBV5-1, the J gene TRBJ1-2; D may be TRBD1 (6 bases). Between the trimmed V and J ends, which lost 4 bases and 9 bases, there was a span of 16 bases. Germline assignment: CDR1 SGHRS and CDR2 YFSETQ. The CDR3 covers 13 residues. The CDR3 bases are TGCGCCAGCAGCAGGGGGGAGTCCTTAAGCTACACCTTC. This sequence encodes CASSRGESLSYTF.

V and J are TRBV19 and TRBJ1-2; D may be TRBD1 (5 bases). CDR1 is LNHDA, CDR2 SQIVND, per germline (reference sequence). This CDR3 region has 12 residues. V was cut by 8 bases and J by 4 bases, with 11 bases left in between. The CDR3 DNA sequence: TGTGCCAGTTTCAGGGATGGCTATGGCTACACCTTC. Residues: CASFRDGYGYTF.

The J gene is TRBJ2-7, the V gene TRBV21-1. TRBV21-1 is assigned pseudogene status. The CDR3 has 14 residues. CDR3 nucleotides: TGTGCCAGCAGCGATAGCGGGGAATCGGGCGAGCAGTACTTC. Its translation is CASSDSGESGEQYF.

This clonotype turned up a few times. The genes are TRBV10-2 and TRBJ1-2, with 10 bases identical to TRBD1. The CDR3 runs 15 residues. V trimming: 6 bases; J trimming: 2 bases; junction bases outside the gene matches: 6. Looked up from germline, CDR1 is WSHSY and CDR2 is SAAADI. The CDR3 sequence: CASSPTGQGNYGYTF. The CDR3 DNA sequence: TGCGCCAGCAGCCCGACGGGACAGGGGAACTATGGCTACACCTTC.

This clonotype was detected only a few times. This rearrangement joins TRBV12-5 to TRBJ2-1, with 9 bases aligning to TRBD2. The germline gives CDR1 LGHNT, CDR2 FRNRAP. Trimming removed 6 bases from V and 8 bases from J; junction bases left unmatched: 8. The CDR3 is 14 residues long. The CDR3 DNA follows: TGTGCTAGTGGCCCCCGGACTAGCGTGGATGAGCAGTTCTTC. Amino acids: CASGPRTSVDEQFF.

CDR3 sequence (DNA): TGCAGTGCTAGTTCTAGCGGGGGGCTGCACGTCGCAGATACGCAGTATTTT. This codes for CSASSSGGLHVADTQYF. The chain couples TRBV20-1 to TRBJ2-3; 11 nucleotides match TRBD2. Per germline, CDR1 DFQATT and CDR2 SNEGSKA (reference sequence). Unmatched junction bases numbered 12, after V lost 3 bases and J lost 4 bases. The CDR3 consists of 17 residues.

In its sample, this clonotype was seen many times. The chain has TRBV7-6 and TRBJ1-1; D gene ambiguous. The V end lost 5 bases, the J end lost 1 base, and 8 bases lay between the germline ends. Germline V lookup: CDR1 SGHVS, CDR2 FNYEAQ. This CDR3 has 13 residues. CDR3 bases: TGTGCCAGCAGCCCCAATCGGAACACTGAAGCTTTCTTT. It specifies CASSPNRNTEAFF.